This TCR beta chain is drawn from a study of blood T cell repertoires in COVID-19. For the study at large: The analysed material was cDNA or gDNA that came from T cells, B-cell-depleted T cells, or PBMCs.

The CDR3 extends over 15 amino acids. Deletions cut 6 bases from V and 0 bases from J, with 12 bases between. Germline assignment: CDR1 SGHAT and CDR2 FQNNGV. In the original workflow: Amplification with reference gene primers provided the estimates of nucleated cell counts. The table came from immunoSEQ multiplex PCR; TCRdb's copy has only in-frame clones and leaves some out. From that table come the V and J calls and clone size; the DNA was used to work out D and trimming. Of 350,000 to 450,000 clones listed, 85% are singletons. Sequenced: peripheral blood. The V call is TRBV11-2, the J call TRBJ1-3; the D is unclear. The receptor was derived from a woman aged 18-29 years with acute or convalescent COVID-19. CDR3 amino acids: CASRLIYSSGNTIYF. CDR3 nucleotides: TGTGCCAGCAGACTTATTTATAGCTCTGGAAACACCATATATTTT.